This T cell receptor (beta chain) was documented in a study of blood T cell repertoires in COVID-19. Background on the study: Specimens from acute and convalescent COVID-19 originated in the United States, Italy and Spain.

This clone came up once. The CDR3 consists of 17 residues. V shed 4 bases, J shed 0 bases, and the junction held 7 bases outside the gene matches. Germline V lookup: CDR1 SGHNT, CDR2 YYREEE (reference sequence). The assay was immunoSEQ multiplex PCR, and TCRdb's table has in-frame clones only and misses some. The sample contains about 72,000 clones, 82% of which appear only once. Sequencing used peripheral blood. This chain uses TRBV5-4 with TRBJ2-6, with 7 bases that match TRBD1. This receptor was identified in a human donor in a cohort sampled during active COVID-19. CDR3 amino acids: CASSPRQGSSGANVLTF. The CDR3 DNA sequence: TGTGCCAGCAGCCCTAGACAGGGCAGCTCTGGGGCCAACGTCCTGACTTTC.